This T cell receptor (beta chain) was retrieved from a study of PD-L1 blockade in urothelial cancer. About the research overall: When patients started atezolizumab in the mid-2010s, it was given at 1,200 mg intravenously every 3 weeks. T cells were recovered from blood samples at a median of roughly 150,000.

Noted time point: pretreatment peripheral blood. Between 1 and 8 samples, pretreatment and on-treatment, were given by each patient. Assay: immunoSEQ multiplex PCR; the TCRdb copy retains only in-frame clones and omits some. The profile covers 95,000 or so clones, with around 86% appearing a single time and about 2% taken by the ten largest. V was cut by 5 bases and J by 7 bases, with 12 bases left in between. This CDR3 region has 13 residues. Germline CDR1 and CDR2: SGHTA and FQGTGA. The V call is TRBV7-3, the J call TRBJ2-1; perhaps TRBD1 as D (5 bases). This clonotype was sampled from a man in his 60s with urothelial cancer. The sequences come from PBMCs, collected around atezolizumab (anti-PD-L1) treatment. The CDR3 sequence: CASSPTARNEQFF. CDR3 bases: TGTGCCAGCAGCCCGACAGCGAGGAATGAGCAGTTCTTC.